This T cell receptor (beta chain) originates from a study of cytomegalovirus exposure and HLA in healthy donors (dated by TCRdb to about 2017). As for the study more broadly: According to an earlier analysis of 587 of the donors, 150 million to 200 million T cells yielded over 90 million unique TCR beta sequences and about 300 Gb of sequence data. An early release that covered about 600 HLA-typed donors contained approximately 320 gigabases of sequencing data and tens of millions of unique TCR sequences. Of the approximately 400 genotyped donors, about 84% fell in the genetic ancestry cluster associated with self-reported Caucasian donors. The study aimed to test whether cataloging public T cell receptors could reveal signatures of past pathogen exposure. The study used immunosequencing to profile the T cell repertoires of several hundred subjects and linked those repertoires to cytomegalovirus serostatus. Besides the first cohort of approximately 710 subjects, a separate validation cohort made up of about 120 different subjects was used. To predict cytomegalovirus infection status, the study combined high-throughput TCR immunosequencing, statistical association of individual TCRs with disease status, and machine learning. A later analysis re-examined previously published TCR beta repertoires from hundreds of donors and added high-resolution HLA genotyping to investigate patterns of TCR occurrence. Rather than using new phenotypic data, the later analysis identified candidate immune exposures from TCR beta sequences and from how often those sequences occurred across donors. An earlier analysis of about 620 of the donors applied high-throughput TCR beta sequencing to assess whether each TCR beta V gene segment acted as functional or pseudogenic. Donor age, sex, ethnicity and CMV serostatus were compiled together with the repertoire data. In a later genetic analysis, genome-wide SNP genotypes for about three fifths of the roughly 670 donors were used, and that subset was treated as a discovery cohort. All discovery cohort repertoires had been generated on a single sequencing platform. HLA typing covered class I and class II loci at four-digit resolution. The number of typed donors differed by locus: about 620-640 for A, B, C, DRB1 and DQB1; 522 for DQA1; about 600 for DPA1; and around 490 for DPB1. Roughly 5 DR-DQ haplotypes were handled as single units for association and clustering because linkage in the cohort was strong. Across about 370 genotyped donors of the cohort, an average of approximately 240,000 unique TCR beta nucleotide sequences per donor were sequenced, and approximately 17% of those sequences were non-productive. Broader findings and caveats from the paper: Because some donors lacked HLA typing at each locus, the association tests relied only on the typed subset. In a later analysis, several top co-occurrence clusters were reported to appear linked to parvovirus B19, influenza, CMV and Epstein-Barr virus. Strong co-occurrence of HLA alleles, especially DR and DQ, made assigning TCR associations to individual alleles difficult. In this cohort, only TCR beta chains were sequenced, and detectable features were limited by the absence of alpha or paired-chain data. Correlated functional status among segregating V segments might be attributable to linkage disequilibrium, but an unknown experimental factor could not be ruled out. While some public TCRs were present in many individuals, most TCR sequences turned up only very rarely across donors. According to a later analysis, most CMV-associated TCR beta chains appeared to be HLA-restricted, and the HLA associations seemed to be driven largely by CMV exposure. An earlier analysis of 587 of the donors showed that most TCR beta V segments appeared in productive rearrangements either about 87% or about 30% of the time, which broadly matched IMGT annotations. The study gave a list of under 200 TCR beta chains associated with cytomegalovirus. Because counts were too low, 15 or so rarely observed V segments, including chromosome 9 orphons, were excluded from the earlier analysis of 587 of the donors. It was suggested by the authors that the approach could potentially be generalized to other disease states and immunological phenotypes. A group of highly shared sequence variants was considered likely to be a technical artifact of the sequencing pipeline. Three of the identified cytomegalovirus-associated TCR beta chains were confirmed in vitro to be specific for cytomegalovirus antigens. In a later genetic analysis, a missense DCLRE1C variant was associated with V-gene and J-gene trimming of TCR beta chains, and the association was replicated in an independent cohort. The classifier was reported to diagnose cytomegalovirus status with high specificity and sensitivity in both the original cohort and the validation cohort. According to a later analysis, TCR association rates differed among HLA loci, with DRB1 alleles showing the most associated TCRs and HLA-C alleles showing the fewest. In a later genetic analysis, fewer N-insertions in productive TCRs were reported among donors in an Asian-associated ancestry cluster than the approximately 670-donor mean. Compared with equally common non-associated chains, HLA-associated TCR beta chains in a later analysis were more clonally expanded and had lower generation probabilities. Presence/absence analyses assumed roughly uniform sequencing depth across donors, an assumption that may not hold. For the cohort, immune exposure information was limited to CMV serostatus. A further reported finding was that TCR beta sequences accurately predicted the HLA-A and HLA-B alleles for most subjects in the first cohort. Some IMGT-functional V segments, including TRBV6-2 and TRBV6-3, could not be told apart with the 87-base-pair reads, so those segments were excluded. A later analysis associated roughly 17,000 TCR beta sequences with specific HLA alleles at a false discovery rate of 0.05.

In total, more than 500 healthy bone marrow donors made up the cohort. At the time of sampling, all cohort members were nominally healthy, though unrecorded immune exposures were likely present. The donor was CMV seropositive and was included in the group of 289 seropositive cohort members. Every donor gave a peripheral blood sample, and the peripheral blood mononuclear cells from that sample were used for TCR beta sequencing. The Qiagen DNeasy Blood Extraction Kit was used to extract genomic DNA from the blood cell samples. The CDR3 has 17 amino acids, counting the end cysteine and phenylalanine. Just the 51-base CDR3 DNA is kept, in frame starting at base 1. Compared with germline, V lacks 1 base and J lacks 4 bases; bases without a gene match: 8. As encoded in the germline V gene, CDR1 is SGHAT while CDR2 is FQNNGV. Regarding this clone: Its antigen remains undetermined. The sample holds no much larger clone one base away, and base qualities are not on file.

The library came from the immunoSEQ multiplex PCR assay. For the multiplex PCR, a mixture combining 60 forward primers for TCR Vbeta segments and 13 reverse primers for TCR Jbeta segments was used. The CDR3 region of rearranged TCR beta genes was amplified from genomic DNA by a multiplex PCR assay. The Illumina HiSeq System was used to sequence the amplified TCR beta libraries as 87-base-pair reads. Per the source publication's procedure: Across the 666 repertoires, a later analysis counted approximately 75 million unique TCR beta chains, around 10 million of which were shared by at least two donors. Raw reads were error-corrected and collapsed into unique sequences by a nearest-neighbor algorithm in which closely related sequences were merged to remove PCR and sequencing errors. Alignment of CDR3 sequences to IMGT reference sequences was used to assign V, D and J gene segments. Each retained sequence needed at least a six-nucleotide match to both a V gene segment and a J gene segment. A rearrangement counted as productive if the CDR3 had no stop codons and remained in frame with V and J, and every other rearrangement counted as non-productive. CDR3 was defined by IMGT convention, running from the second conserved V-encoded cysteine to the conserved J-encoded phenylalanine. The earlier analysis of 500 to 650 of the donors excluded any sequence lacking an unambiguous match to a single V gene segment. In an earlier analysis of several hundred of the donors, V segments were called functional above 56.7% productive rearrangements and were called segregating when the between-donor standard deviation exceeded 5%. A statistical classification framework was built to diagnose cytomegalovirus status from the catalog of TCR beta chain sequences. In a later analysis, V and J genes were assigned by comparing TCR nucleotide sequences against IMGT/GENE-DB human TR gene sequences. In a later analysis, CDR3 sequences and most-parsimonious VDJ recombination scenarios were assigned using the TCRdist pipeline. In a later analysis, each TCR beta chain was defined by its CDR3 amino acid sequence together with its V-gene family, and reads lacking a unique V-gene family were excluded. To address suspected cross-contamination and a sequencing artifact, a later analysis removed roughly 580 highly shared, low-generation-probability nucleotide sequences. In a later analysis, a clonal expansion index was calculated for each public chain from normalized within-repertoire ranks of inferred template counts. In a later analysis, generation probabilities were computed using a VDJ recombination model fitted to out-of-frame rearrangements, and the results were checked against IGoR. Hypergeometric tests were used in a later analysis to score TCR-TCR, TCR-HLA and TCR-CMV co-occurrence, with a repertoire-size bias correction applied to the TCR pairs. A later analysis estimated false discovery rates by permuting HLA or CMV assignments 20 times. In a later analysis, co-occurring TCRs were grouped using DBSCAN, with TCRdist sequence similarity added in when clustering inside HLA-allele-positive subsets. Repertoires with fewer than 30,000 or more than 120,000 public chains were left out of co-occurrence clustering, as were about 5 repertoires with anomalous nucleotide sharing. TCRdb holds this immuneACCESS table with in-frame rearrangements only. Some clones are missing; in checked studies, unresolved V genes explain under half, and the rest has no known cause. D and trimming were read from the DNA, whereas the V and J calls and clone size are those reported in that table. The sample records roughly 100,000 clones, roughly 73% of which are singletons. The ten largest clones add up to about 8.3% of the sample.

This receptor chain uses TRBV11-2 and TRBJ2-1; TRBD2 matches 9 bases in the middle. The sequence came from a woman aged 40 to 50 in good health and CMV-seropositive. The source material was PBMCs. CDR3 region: CASSLVASGTLYNEQFF. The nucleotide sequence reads TGTGCCAGCAGCTTAGTGGCTAGCGGGACCTTGTACAATGAGCAGTTCTTC. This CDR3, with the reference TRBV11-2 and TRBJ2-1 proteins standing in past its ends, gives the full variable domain EAGVAQSPRYKIIEKRQSVAFWCNPISGHATLYWYQQILGQGPKLLIQFQNNGVVDDSQLPKDRFSAERLKGVDSTLKIQPAKLEDSAVYLCASSLVASGTLYNEQFFGPGTRLTVL.